The 28 T cell receptor beta chains presented below share a single source sample, sequenced in a study of blood T cell repertoires in COVID-19. Some clones are missing from TCRdb's copy, which holds only in-frame ones; the method was immunoSEQ multiplex PCR. The repertoire consists of 100,000 to 150,000 clones, with approximately 85% occurring once and the leading ten covering about a quarter. Sequencing was performed on peripheral blood. The receptors stem from a woman aged 80 or older with acute or convalescent COVID-19.

The chain uses TRBV5-4 and TRBJ2-5; TRBD2 aligns across 7 bases. With 4 bases clipped from V and 0 bases from J, the junction kept 6 bases outside the gene matches. The CDR3 runs to 15 residues. Germline CDR1 reads SGHNT; CDR2 reads YYREEE (reference sequence). The CDR3 here is CASSHELANQETQYF. The CDR3 DNA is TGTGCCAGCAGCCACGAACTAGCGAACCAAGAGACCCAGTACTTC.

The gene calls are TRBV6-5 and TRBJ1-5; D may be TRBD1 (6 bases). Between the trimmed V and J ends, which lost 7 bases and 0 bases, there was a span of 13 bases. CDR3 length equals 15 residues. Germline loops: CDR1 MNHEY, CDR2 SVGAGI. CDR3 amino acids: CASKIGQYSNQPQHF. The CDR3 DNA is TGTGCCAGCAAAATCGGACAGTATAGCAATCAGCCCCAGCATTTT.

V is TRBV11-1 and J is TRBJ1-1; D remains ambiguous. From germline, CDR1 is SGHAT and CDR2 FQDESV (reference sequence). This CDR3 region has 13 residues. The V end lost 8 bases, the J end lost 1 base, and 11 bases lay between the germline ends. CDR3: CASRPTGNTEAFF. For the CDR3, the DNA is TGTGCCAGCCGGCCGACGGGGAACACTGAAGCTTTCTTT.

This chain uses TRBV7-9 with TRBJ1-1; 10 bases are a match to TRBD1. CDR1 and CDR2 (germline): SEHNR, FQNEAQ (reference sequence). This CDR3 contains 15 residues. The J segment lost 4 bases and the V segment lost 5 bases, leaving 7 bases of the junction unmatched. CDR3 DNA: TGTGCCAGCAGCCCAAGACAGGGGGCTGGCACTGAAGCTTTCTTT. It is translated as CASSPRQGAGTEAFF.

The rearrangement uses TRBV7-3 and TRBJ2-1, with 8 nucleotides matching TRBD2. CDR3 length equals 13 residues. V was pared by 9 bases and J by 9 bases, with 10 bases of the junction left unmatched. Germline CDR1 is SGHTA and CDR2 is FQGTGA. CDR3 coding DNA: TGTGCCAGTTCTCGGGAGGGTTTGGGTGAGCAGTTCTTC. Residues: CASSREGLGEQFF. Combining the CDR3 with reference TRBV7-3 and TRBJ2-1 gives the whole variable domain GAGVSQTPSNKVTEKGKYVELRCDPISGHTALYWYRQSLGQGPEFLIYFQGTGAADDSGLPNDRFFAVRPEGSVSTLKIQRTERGDSAVYLCASSREGLGEQFFGPGTRLTVL.

A few counts support this clone. The rearrangement uses TRBV10-3 and TRBJ1-6; the D is unclear. Trimming shortened V by 6 bases and J by 6 bases, and 12 bases separated the two germline ends. The CDR3 sequence is 14 residues long. Germline CDR1 and CDR2: ENHRY and SYGVKD. Written as DNA, the CDR3 is TGTGCCATCAGAGAACTAGCCTCTAATTCACCCCTCCACTTT. Its protein product is CAIRELASNSPLHF.

The CDR3 reads CASRRTGDTGELFF. The CDR3 bases are TGTGCCAGTAGGAGGACAGGGGACACCGGGGAGCTGTTTTTT. The chain has TRBV19 and TRBJ2-2; TRBD1 agrees at 9 bases. The CDR3 has 14 residues. CDR1 is LNHDA, CDR2 SQIVND, per germline (reference sequence). The ends lost 6 bases at V and 3 bases at J; junction bases unmatched: 2.

This clone was seen a handful of times. The J gene is TRBJ1-1, the V gene TRBV7-9; D gene uncertain. Per the germline V gene, CDR1 is SEHNR and CDR2 is FQNEAQ (reference sequence). CDR3 size: 14 residues. V dropped 5 bases and J dropped 0 bases, with 10 bases sitting between them. Here the CDR3 DNA reads TGTGCCAGCAGCGAGGGTCGCATGAACACTGAAGCTTTCTTT. Protein product: CASSEGRMNTEAFF.

This rearrangement joins TRBV5-1 to TRBJ1-6; D is unclear. Between the trimmed V and J ends, which lost 2 bases and 8 bases, there was a span of 8 bases. CDR1 and CDR2 (germline): SGHRS, YFSETQ. The length of the CDR3 is 13 residues. CDR3 sequence reads: CASSLGEDSPLHF. The CDR3 DNA is TGCGCCAGCAGCTTAGGTGAGGATTCACCCCTCCACTTT.

The chain links TRBV7-9 to TRBJ2-1, with D maybe TRBD1 (6 bases). The V and J ends lost 4 bases and 2 bases respectively, with 15 bases between them. CDR1 and CDR2 from the germline V gene are SEHNR and FQNEAQ (reference sequence). The CDR3 is made up of 16 amino acids. In DNA form, the CDR3 reads TGTGCCAGCAGCTCGGCCAGGGGTCTTGCCTACAATGAGCAGTTCTTC. Amino acids: CASSSARGLAYNEQFF.

This chain joins TRBV19 and TRBJ2-1; D may be TRBD1 (7 bases). With 8 bases removed from V and 7 bases from J, the gap between germline ends came to 18 bases. The V gene's germline CDR1 is LNHDA and CDR2 SQIVND (reference sequence). The CDR3 spans 14 residues. CDR3 in amino acids: CASLRHRGGNEQFF. The CDR3 DNA follows: TGTGCCAGTCTACGGCACAGGGGAGGTAATGAGCAGTTCTTC. The complete variable domain, with remaining parts taken from reference TRBV19 and TRBJ2-1, reads DGGITQSPKYLFRKEGQNVTLSCEQNLNHDAMYWYRQDPGQGLRLIYYSQIVNDFQKGDIAEGYSVSREKKESFPLTVTSAQKNPTAFYLCASLRHRGGNEQFFGPGTRLTVL.

This chain links TRBV9 with TRBJ1-5, with TRBD1 identical over 7 bases. After removal of 0 bases from V and 4 bases from J, the junction contained 1 base not matched to a gene. The CDR3 extends over 14 amino acids. Germline V gene lookup returns CDR1 SGDLS and CDR2 YYNGEE. CDR3 loop: CASSVGQGNQPQHF. The CDR3 bases are TGTGCCAGCAGCGTAGGACAGGGAAATCAGCCCCAGCATTTT.

The genes are TRBV19 and TRBJ1-3; D might be TRBD1 (6 bases). V was pared by 8 bases and J by 3 bases, with 14 bases between. CDR3 length equals 14 residues. Germline values: CDR1 LNHDA, CDR2 SQIVND (reference sequence). The CDR3: CASVQDRGGNTIYF. The CDR3 bases are TGTGCCAGTGTCCAGGACAGAGGTGGAAACACCATATATTTT.

The chain links TRBV5-6 to TRBJ2-2, with a weak D call TRBD1 (5 bases). This CDR3 is built from 16 residues. Trimming stripped 2 bases from V and 6 bases from J, with 17 bases between. The germline V gene encodes CDR1 SGHDT and CDR2 YYEEEE. CDR3 protein: CASSLVRAGLAGELFF. CDR3 nucleotide sequence: TGTGCCAGCAGCTTAGTGAGAGCAGGGTTAGCCGGGGAGCTGTTTTTT.

The genes are TRBV19 and TRBJ1-2; 7 bases agree with TRBD1. CDR3 size: 14 residues. Germline V CDR1 and CDR2: LNHDA, SQIVND (reference sequence). V dropped 4 bases and J dropped 8; count of bases not matched to a gene: 10. As DNA, the CDR3 is TGTGCCAGTAGTACCCGGACAGGCCAAGCAGGCTACACCTTC. It is translated as CASSTRTGQAGYTF.

The chain recombines TRBV15 with TRBJ2-2, with TRBD2 identical over 13 bases. The V gene end was trimmed by 7 bases and the J gene end by 3 bases; junction bases not matched to a gene: 8. The germline gives CDR1 LNHNV, CDR2 YYDKDF (reference sequence). This CDR3 contains 17 residues. The CDR3 DNA reads TGTGCCACCAAATTTTTGACTAGCGGGGGGTACACCGGGGAGCTGTTTTTT. Amino acids: CATKFLTSGGYTGELFF.

The V gene is TRBV5-4, the J gene TRBJ1-2; 7 bases line up with TRBD1. Germline V lookup: CDR1 SGHNT, CDR2 YYREEE (reference sequence). J was trimmed by 1 base and V by 3 bases; bases with no gene match: 6. The CDR3 is 15 amino acids. CDR3 sequence reads: CASSYGTDVNYGYTF. As DNA, the CDR3 is TGTGCCAGCAGCTACGGGACAGACGTTAACTATGGCTACACCTTC.

This rearrangement joins TRBV6-2 or TRBV6-3 to TRBJ1-1; D not certain. This CDR3 spans 13 amino acids. Germline CDR1 MNHEY, CDR2 SVGEGT. The V and J ends lost 2 bases and 6 bases respectively, with 10 bases between them. The CDR3 region has the DNA TGTGCCAGCAGTTACATGGTGGAGGCTGAAGCTTTCTTT. Translating it yields CASSYMVEAEAFF.

The chain carries TRBV12-5 and TRBJ1-1, with a weak D call TRBD1 (5 bases). Germline V lookup: CDR1 LGHNT, CDR2 FRNRAP. The CDR3 extends over 16 amino acids. The V end was cut by 5 bases, the J end by 0 bases, with 16 bases between. CDR3 nucleotide sequence: TGTGCTAGTGGTCGCATTCAGGGAGGTGTGAACACTGAAGCTTTCTTT. Translation gives CASGRIQGGVNTEAFF.

The chain links TRBV7-9 to TRBJ1-2, with D perhaps matching TRBD1 (6 bases). Trimming removed 5 bases from V and 8 bases from J, with 18 bases in between. Germline CDR1 SEHNR, CDR2 FQNEAQ (reference sequence). This CDR3 has 14 residues. CDR3 region: CASSDNREGEGYTF. CDR3 DNA sequence: TGTGCCAGCAGCGACAACAGGGAAGGAGAAGGCTACACCTTC.

The gene calls are TRBV28 and TRBJ1-3, with no clear D. The CDR3 extends over 15 amino acids. Trimming removed 5 bases at V and 0 bases at J, with 11 bases between. Germline values: CDR1 MDHEN, CDR2 SYDVKM. This CDR3 is CASSPRRTSGNTIYF. Written as DNA, the CDR3 is TGTGCCAGCAGTCCCCGGAGGACCTCTGGAAACACCATATATTTT.

The chain carries TRBV7-9 and TRBJ2-3; D ambiguous. In germline, CDR1 is SEHNR, CDR2 FQNEAQ (reference sequence). The CDR3 consists of 16 residues. Trimming cost V 1 base and J 0 bases, with 11 bases left between them. CDR3 bases: TGTGCCAGCAGCTTAGACAGCACCTCTAGCACAGATACGCAGTATTTT. It specifies CASSLDSTSSTDTQYF. Variable domain in full (rest from reference TRBV7-9 and TRBJ2-3): DTGVSQNPRHKITKRGQNVTFRCDPISEHNRLYWYRQTLGQGPEFLTYFQNEAQLEKSRLLSDRFSAERPKGSFSTLEIQRTEQGDSAMYLCASSLDSTSSTDTQYFGPGTRLTVL.

The CDR3 region has the DNA TGTGCCAGCAGTTTATTGGGCCGGATGAGTATTCAGTACTTC. The encoded protein is CASSLLGRMSIQYF. The chain is built from TRBV27 and TRBJ2-4; D remains ambiguous. The CDR3 has 14 amino acids. Germline-derived CDR1 and CDR2 are MNHEY and SMNVEV (reference sequence). Trimming pared 1 base from V and 10 bases from J, leaving 14 bases between.

The V call is TRBV5-1, the J call TRBJ1-3; D unclear. The length of the CDR3 is 16 residues. V gave up 1 base and J gave up 0 bases, with 11 bases separating them. Germline V gene data show CDR1 as SGHRS and CDR2 as YFSETQ. Here the CDR3 reads CASSLWAESSGNTIYF. CDR3 coding DNA: TGCGCCAGCAGCTTGTGGGCAGAGAGCTCTGGAAACACCATATATTTT.

The CDR3 sequence: CASSRDRGHPQHF. As DNA, the CDR3 is TGTGCCAGCAGCCGGGACAGGGGTCACCCCCAGCATTTT. This chain connects TRBV5-5 to TRBJ1-5; 10 nucleotides line up with TRBD1. V was clipped by 4 bases and J by 10 bases; unmatched bases: 5. The germline V gene has CDR1 SGHKS and CDR2 YYEKEE (reference sequence). The CDR3 extends over 13 amino acids.

The chain joins TRBV5-1 to TRBJ1-1; maybe TRBD1 (5 bases). This CDR3 is 13 amino acids long. The germline V gene has CDR1 SGHRS and CDR2 YFSETQ. Trimming pared 3 bases from V and 8 bases from J, leaving 14 bases between. CDR3 in amino acids: CASSSGGSGEAFF. The CDR3 DNA reads as TGCGCCAGCAGCTCCGGGGGGTCTGGGGAAGCTTTCTTT.

The chain combines TRBV19 with TRBJ1-3, with a weak D call TRBD1 (6 bases). Between the trimmed V and J ends, which lost 5 bases and 2 bases, there was a span of 10 bases. This CDR3 region has 14 residues. Germline V gives CDR1 LNHDA, CDR2 SQIVND (reference sequence). The CDR3 here is CASSPGTTGNTIYF. In DNA, the CDR3 is TGTGCCAGTAGTCCCGGGACAACTGGAAACACCATATATTTT.

V usage is TRBV7-9 and J usage is TRBJ1-3; TRBD1 matches at 9 bases. The CDR3 spans 15 residues. V lost 0 bases and J lost 4; bases outside the gene matches: 1. Germline V gene sequence: CDR1 SEHNR, CDR2 FQNEAQ (reference sequence). This CDR3 is CASSLAGTGGNTIYF. CDR3 bases: TGTGCCAGCAGCTTAGCCGGGACAGGGGGAAACACCATATATTTT.